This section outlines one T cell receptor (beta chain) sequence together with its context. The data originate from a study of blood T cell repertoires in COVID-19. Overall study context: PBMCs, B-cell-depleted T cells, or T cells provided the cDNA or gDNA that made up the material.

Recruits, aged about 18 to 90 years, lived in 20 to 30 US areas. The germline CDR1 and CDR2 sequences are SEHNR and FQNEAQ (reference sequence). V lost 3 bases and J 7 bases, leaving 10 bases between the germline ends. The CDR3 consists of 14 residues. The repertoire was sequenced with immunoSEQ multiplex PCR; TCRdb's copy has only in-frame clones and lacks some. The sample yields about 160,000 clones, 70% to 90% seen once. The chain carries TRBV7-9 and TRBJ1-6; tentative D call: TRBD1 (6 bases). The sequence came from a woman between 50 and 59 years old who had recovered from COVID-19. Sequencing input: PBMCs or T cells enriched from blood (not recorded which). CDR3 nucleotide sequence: TGTGCCAGCAGCTTTGGGGGCTTAAATTCACCCCTCCACTTT. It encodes CASSFGGLNSPLHF.